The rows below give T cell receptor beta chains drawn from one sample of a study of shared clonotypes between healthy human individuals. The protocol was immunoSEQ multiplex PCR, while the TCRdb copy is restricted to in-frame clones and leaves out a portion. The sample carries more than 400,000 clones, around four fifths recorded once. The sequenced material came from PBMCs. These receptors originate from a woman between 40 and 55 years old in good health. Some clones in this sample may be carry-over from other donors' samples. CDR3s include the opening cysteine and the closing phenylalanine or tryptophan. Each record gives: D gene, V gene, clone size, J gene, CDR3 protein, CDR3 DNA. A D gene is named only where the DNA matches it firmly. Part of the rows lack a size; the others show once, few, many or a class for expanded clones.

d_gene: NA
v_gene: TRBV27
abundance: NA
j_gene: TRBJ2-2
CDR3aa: CASSFLSGGELFF
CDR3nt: TGTGCCAGCAGTTTCTTATCGGGCGGGGAGCTGTTTTTT

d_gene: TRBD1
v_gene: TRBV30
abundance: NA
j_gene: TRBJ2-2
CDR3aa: CAWSARTGNTGELFF
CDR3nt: TGTGCCTGGAGTGCCCGGACAGGGAACACCGGGGAGCTGTTTTTT

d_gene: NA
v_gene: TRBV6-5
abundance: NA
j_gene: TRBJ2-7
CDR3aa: CASTQGYEQYF
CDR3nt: TGTGCCAGCACCCAGGGTTACGAGCAGTACTTC

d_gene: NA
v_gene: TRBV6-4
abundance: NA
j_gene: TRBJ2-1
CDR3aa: CASSRMTPSRAYNEQFF
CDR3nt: TGTGCCAGCAGTCGAATGACTCCTTCGAGGGCCTACAATGAGCAGTTCTTC

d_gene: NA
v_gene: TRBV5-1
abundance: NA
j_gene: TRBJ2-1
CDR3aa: CASSLVGNNEQFF
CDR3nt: TGCGCCAGCAGCTTGGTAGGGAACAATGAGCAGTTCTTC

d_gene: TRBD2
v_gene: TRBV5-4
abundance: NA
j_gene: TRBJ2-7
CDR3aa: CASSLAGTSNSYEQYF
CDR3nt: TGTGCCAGCAGCTTGGCCGGGACTAGCAATAGTTACGAGCAGTACTTC

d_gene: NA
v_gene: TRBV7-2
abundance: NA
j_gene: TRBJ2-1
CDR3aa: CASSLAWLSEQFF
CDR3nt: TGTGCCAGCAGCTTAGCCTGGTTGTCTGAGCAGTTCTTC

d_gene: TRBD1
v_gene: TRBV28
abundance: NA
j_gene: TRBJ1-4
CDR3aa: CASSPWGQGVTNEKLFF
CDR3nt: TGTGCCAGCAGTCCTTGGGGACAGGGAGTCACTAATGAAAAACTGTTTTTT

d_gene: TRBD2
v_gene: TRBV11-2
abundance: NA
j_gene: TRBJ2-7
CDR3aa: CASSLPGGLAGEQYF
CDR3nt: TGTGCCAGCAGCTTACCCGGGGGACTAGCGGGGGAGCAGTACTTC

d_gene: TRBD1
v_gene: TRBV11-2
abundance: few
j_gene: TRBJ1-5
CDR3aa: CASSLARGAGNQPQHF
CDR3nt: TGTGCCAGCAGCTTAGCCAGGGGGGCTGGCAATCAGCCCCAGCATTTT

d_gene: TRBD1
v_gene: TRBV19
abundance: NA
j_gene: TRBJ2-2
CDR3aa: CASKQGTNTGELFF
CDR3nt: TGTGCCAGCAAACAGGGGACGAACACCGGGGAGCTGTTTTTT

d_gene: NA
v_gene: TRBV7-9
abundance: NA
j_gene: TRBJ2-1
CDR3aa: CASSLSTTYNEQFF
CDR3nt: TGTGCCAGCAGCTTAAGCACTACCTACAATGAGCAGTTCTTC

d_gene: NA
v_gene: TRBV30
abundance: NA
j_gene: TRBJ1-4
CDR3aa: CAWRGTMGEKLFF
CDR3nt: TGTGCCTGGAGGGGGACCATGGGTGAAAAACTGTTTTTT

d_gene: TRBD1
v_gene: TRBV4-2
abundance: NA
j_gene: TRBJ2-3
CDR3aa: CASSPGPTGGSDTQYF
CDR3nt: TGTGCCAGCAGCCCCGGTCCGACAGGGGGGTCAGATACGCAGTATTTT

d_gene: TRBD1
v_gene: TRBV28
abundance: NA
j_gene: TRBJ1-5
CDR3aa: CASSRRQGTNQPQHF
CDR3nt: TGTGCCAGCAGCAGAAGACAGGGAACGAATCAGCCCCAGCATTTT

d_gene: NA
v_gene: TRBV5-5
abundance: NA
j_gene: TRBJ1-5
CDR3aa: CASSLSTNQPQHF
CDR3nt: TGTGCCAGCAGCTTGTCCACGAATCAGCCCCAGCATTTT

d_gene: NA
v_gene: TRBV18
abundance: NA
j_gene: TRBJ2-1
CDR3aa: CASRDTGVNEQFF
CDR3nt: TGTGCCAGCCGGGACACGGGGGTCAATGAGCAGTTCTTC

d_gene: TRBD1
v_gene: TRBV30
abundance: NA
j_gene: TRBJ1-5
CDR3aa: CAWSPGTGGTGSNQPQHF
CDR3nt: TGTGCCTGGAGCCCCGGGACAGGGGGAACGGGGAGCAATCAGCCCCAGCATTTT

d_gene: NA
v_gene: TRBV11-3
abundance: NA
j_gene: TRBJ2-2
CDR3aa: CASSFDSNTGELFF
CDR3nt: TGTGCCAGCAGCTTTGACTCAAACACCGGGGAGCTGTTTTTT

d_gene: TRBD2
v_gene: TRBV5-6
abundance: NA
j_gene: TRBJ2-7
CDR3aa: CASSPGTSGRARSYEQYF
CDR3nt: TGTGCCAGCAGCCCGGGGACTAGCGGGAGGGCGCGTTCCTACGAGCAGTACTTC

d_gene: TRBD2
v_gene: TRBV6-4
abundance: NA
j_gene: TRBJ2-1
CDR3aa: CASSVTSGSYNEQFF
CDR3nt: TGTGCCAGCAGTGTTACTAGCGGGAGCTACAATGAGCAGTTCTTC

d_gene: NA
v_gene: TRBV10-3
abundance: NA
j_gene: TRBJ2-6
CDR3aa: CAISERTGQGPRSGANVLTF
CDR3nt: TGTGCCATCAGTGAAAGGACGGGACAAGGCCCGCGGTCTGGGGCCAACGTCCTGACTTTC

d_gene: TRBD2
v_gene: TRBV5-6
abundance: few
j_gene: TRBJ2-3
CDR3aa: CASSPSGLAIDTQYF
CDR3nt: TGTGCCAGCAGCCCATCGGGACTAGCGATAGATACGCAGTATTTT

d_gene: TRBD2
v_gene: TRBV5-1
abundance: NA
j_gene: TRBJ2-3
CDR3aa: CASSLLLAGNTDTQYF
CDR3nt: TGCGCCAGCAGCTTGTTACTAGCGGGGAACACAGATACGCAGTATTTT

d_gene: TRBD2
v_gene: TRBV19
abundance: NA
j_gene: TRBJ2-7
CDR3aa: CASSITSGPYEQYF
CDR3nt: TGTGCCAGTAGTATTACTAGCGGGCCCTACGAGCAGTACTTC

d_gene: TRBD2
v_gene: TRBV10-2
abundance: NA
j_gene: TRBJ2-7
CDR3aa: CARSGSHYEQYF
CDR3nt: TGCGCCCGTAGCGGGAGCCACTACGAGCAGTACTTC

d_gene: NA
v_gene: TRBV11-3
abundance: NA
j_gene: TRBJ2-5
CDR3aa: CASSLEGQPGETQYF
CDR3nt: TGTGCCAGCAGCTTAGAGGGTCAACCGGGAGAGACCCAGTACTTC

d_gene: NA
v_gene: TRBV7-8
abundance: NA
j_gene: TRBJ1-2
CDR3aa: CASSPVENYGYTF
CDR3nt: TGTGCCAGCAGCCCCGTAGAGAACTATGGCTACACCTTC

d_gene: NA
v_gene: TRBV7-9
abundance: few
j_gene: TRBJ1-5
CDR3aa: CASSLESNQPQHF
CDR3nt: TGTGCCAGCAGCTTGGAATCCAATCAGCCCCAGCATTTT

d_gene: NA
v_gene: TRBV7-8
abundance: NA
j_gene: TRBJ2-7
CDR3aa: CASSQRTLYEQYF
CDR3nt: TGTGCCAGCAGCCAAAGGACACTCTACGAGCAGTACTTC

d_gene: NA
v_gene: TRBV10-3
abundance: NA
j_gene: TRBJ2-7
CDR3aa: CAISGLGEQYF
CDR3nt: TGTGCCATCAGTGGACTAGGCGAGCAGTACTTC

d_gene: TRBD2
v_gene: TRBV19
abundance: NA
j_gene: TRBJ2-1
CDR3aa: CASTPGTSAYFGEQFF
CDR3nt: TGTGCCAGTACACCCGGGACTAGCGCCTACTTCGGTGAGCAGTTCTTC

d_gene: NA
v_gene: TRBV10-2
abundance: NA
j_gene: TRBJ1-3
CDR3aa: CASSEKRGVLHSGNTIYF
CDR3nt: TGCGCCAGCAGTGAGAAGCGGGGCGTACTACACTCTGGAAACACCATATATTTT

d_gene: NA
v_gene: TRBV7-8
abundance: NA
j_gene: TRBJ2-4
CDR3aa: CASSLAYRRAGGKNIQYF
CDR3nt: TGTGCCAGCAGCTTAGCGTATCGTCGCGCCGGGGGCAAAAACATTCAGTACTTC

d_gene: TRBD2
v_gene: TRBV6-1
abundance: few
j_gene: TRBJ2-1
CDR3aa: CASSGLAGGNEQFF
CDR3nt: TGTGCCAGCAGTGGACTAGCGGGAGGCAATGAGCAGTTCTTC

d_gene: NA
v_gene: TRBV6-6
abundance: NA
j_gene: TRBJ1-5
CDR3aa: CASSYSPRPQNQPQHF
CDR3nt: TGTGCCAGCAGTTACTCCCCACGGCCCCAAAATCAGCCCCAGCATTTT

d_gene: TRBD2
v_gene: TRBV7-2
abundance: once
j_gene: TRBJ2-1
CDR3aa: CASSSEGLTIANEQFF
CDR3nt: TGTGCCAGCAGCTCAGAGGGACTAACTATCGCCAATGAGCAGTTCTTC

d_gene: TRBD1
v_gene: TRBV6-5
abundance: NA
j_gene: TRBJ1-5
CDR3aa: CASNETGMGNQPQHF
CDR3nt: TGTGCCAGCAACGAGACAGGGATGGGCAATCAGCCCCAGCATTTT

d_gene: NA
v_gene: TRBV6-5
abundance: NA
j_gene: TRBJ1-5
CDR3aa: CASSYSENQPQHF
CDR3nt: TGTGCCAGCAGTTACTCAGAAAATCAGCCCCAGCATTTT

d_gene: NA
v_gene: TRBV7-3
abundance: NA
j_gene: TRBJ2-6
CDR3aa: CASSLSGRDSTTGANVLTF
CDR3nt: TGTGCCAGCAGCTTAAGTGGTCGGGACTCCACTACTGGGGCCAACGTCCTGACTTTC

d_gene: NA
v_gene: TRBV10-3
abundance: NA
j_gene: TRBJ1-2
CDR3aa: CAISDLVNYGYTF
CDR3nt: TGTGCCATCAGTGATTTAGTTAACTATGGCTACACCTTC

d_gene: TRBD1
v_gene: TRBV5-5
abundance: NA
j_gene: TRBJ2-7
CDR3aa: CASSSGQGAYEQYF
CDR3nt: TGTGCCAGCAGCTCGGGACAGGGAGCCTACGAGCAGTACTTC

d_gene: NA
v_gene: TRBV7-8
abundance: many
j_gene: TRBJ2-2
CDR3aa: CASSLVIADTGELFF
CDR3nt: TGTGCCAGCAGCTTGGTTATAGCGGACACCGGGGAGCTGTTTTTT

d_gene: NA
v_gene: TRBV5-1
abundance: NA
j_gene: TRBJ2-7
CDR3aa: CASSLAQSYEQYF
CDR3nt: TGCGCCAGCAGCTTGGCGCAGAGCTACGAGCAGTACTTC

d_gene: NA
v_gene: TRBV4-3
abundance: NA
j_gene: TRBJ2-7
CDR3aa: CASSQALWESSYEQYF
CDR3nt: TGCGCCAGCAGCCAGGCATTATGGGAGAGCTCCTACGAGCAGTACTTC